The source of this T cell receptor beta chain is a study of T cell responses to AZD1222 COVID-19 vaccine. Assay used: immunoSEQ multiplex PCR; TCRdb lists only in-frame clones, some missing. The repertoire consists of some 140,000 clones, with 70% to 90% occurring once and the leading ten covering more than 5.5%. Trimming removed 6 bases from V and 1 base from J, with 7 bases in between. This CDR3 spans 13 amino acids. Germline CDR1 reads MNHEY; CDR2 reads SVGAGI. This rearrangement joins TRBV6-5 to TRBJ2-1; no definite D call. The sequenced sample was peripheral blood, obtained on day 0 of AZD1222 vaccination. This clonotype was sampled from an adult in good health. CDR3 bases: TGTGCCAGCAGCACTCGGTCCTACAATGAGCAGTTCTTC. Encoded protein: CASSTRSYNEQFF.